Sequencing of this T cell receptor (beta chain) was carried out in a study of identical twins. Only a few counts were recorded for this clonotype. Its antigen remains unknown. Template switching (which added a universal primer site) was used, and cDNA carried unique molecular identifiers. TCRdb redid the calling of the 5' RACE reads with MiXCR, one entry per CDR3 protein. Here the sample spans 1.5 million or so distinct CDR3 sequences, around a third being singletons. All of the donors were Caucasians in good health. Study-wide results and caveats: For zero-insertion analyses, partial confounding could come from invariant MAIT and iNKT cells. Out-of-frame alpha sequences shared by twins showed excess low generation probability.

Germline-derived CDR1 and CDR2 are MNHEY and SMNVEV (reference sequence). This CDR3 is built from 15 residues. Trimming shortened V by 5 bases and J by 0 bases, and 11 bases separated the two germline ends. What was sequenced was cord blood. J is TRBJ2-1 and V is TRBV27; possible D gene TRBD1, 5 bases. This TCR was recovered from a newborn girl in good health. CDR3 loop: CASSQDIYSYNEQFF. The CDR3 coding sequence is TGTGCCAGCAGTCAGGACATTTACTCCTACAATGAGCAGTTCTTC.